This T cell receptor beta chain was captured in a study of blood T cell repertoires in COVID-19. Turning to the study itself: Nucleic acid was either cDNA or gDNA, and it came from T cells, B-cell-depleted T cells, or PBMCs.

Trimming took 0 bases from V and 2 from J, leaving 19 bases between them. CDR3 length: 18 amino acids. Per the germline V gene, CDR1 is SGHRS and CDR2 is YFSETQ. Sequencing used immunoSEQ multiplex PCR; TCRdb keeps in-frame clones, though not all of them. The table shows about 27,000 clones, with around 86% occurring only once. This chain links TRBV5-1 with TRBJ2-3, with D perhaps TRBD2 (6 bases). The sample comprised peripheral blood. The receptor was isolated from a man between 65 and 85 years old with acute or convalescent COVID-19. DNA for the CDR3: TGCGCCAGCAGCTTGGAAACCGGGACTGGCGGATACACAGATACGCAGTATTTT. As protein: CASSLETGTGGYTDTQYF.